This is a list of T cell receptor beta chains from one sample in a study of control samples from healthy donors and cancer patients. Repertoires were generated with immunoSEQ multiplex PCR, while TCRdb's copy carries only in-frame clones and drops some. The table has tens of thousands of clones, 88% seen once. The sample consisted of blood. The receptors were gathered from a woman in her 70s in good health. CDR3s include the opening cysteine and the closing phenylalanine or tryptophan. D genes are given only for firm matches. The size of a clone is reported for some rows only, either as once, few or many, or as a class for expanded clones.

DNA: TGTGCCACCAGTGCCGGGGATAGCAATCAGCCCCAGCATTTT; CDR3: CATSAGDSNQPQHF; J: TRBJ1-5; size: NA; D: NA; V: TRBV24-1
DNA: TGTGCCAGCACCGTCGGGGGGGGGCAGCCCCAGCATTTT; CDR3: CASTVGGGQPQHF; J: TRBJ1-5; size: NA; D: NA; V: TRBV6-5
DNA: TGTGCCAGCAGTTTTAACTACGAGCAGTACTTC; CDR3: CASSFNYEQYF; J: TRBJ2-7; size: NA; D: NA; V: TRBV28
DNA: TGTGCCTGGAGTGTACTTTGGCAGGGTAGGGCTTACGAGCAGTACTTC; CDR3: CAWSVLWQGRAYEQYF; J: TRBJ2-7; size: NA; D: NA; V: TRBV30
DNA: TGTGCCAGCAGCCCAGGACAGGGAAATATCTATGGCTACACCTTC; CDR3: CASSPGQGNIYGYTF; J: TRBJ1-2; size: NA; D: TRBD1; V: TRBV7-2
DNA: TGTGCCAGCAGTTACTCGGGAAATGAAAAACTGTTTTTT; CDR3: CASSYSGNEKLFF; J: TRBJ1-4; size: NA; D: NA; V: TRBV6-5
DNA: TGTGCCAGCAGCCAAGGAAGCACAGGGGCAAGGCCCCAGCATTTT; CDR3: CASSQGSTGARPQHF; J: TRBJ1-5; size: NA; D: TRBD1; V: TRBV3-1/TRBV3-2
DNA: TGTGCCAGCTCACCCGCCGCAGGGCGGAGGACTGAAGCTTTCTTT; CDR3: CASSPAAGRRTEAFF; J: TRBJ1-1; size: NA; D: NA; V: TRBV18
DNA: TGCGCGACTAAAAGGCAGACTAGCAATCAGCCCCAGCATTTT; CDR3: CATKRQTSNQPQHF; J: TRBJ1-5; size: NA; D: NA; V: TRBV10-1
DNA: TGTGCCAGCAGCTTGGGACCGACGGGCGAGCAGTACTTC; CDR3: CASSLGPTGEQYF; J: TRBJ2-7; size: NA; D: NA; V: TRBV9
DNA: TGTGCCAGCAGTTACACGTCATCTCCCCAGCATTTT; CDR3: CASSYTSSPQHF; J: TRBJ1-5; size: NA; D: NA; V: TRBV6-2/TRBV6-3
DNA: TGCGCCAGCAGCATGACTGCAACTAATGAAAAACTGTTTTTT; CDR3: CASSMTATNEKLFF; J: TRBJ1-4; size: NA; D: NA; V: TRBV5-1
DNA: TGCGCCAGCAGCTTGACTCCTACTAGCGGGGGGTCCCATGAGCAGTTCTTC; CDR3: CASSLTPTSGGSHEQFF; J: TRBJ2-1; size: NA; D: TRBD2; V: TRBV5-1
DNA: TGTGCCAGCAGACAAACAGGGATGGGGCGAACTAATGAAAAACTGTTTTTT; CDR3: CASRQTGMGRTNEKLFF; J: TRBJ1-4; size: once; D: NA; V: TRBV2
DNA: TGTGCCAGTAGTATAACTGGGACCACGAACACTGAAGCTTTCTTT; CDR3: CASSITGTTNTEAFF; J: TRBJ1-1; size: once; D: NA; V: TRBV19
DNA: TGTGCCACCAGTGATTTTGGCTCCTACTACACCTTC; CDR3: CATSDFGSYYTF; J: TRBJ1-2; size: NA; D: NA; V: TRBV24-1
DNA: TGTGCCAGTAGCCAAGGTGGAGGGTCGGGCGGGGAGCTGTTTTTT; CDR3: CASSQGGGSGGELFF; J: TRBJ2-2; size: NA; D: NA; V: TRBV19
DNA: TGTGCCAGCAGTGAAGGGGGTATCGGCACCGGGGAGCTGTTTTTT; CDR3: CASSEGGIGTGELFF; J: TRBJ2-2; size: NA; D: NA; V: TRBV2
DNA: TGTGCCAGCTCACCACCACCAGGGGCAGGGAACTATGGCTACACCTTC; CDR3: CASSPPPGAGNYGYTF; J: TRBJ1-2; size: NA; D: NA; V: TRBV18
DNA: TGTGCCAGCAGCTTGTCGGGCCAGTTGGGTGTTGGCTACACCTTC; CDR3: CASSLSGQLGVGYTF; J: TRBJ1-2; size: NA; D: NA; V: TRBV5-5
DNA: TGTGCCAGCAGTTCCCTAGGGGGCGGGGAGACCCAGTACTTC; CDR3: CASSSLGGGETQYF; J: TRBJ2-5; size: NA; D: TRBD1; V: TRBV6-6
DNA: TGTGCCAGCAGCTTGGGGTCCAACTCCTACAATGAGCAGTTCTTC; CDR3: CASSLGSNSYNEQFF; J: TRBJ2-1; size: NA; D: NA; V: TRBV5-4
DNA: TGTGCCTGGAGTGAGTCCACATTGCAAGCTTTCTTT; CDR3: CAWSESTLQAFF; J: TRBJ1-1; size: NA; D: NA; V: TRBV30
DNA: TGCGCCAGCAGCCAAAGCCCAGGGGGCGGAGGTAGCATTCAGTACTTC; CDR3: CASSQSPGGGGSIQYF; J: TRBJ2-4; size: NA; D: TRBD1; V: TRBV4-1
DNA: TGTGCCAGCAGTCCCCCGGGGCAGGGTAACTATGGCTACACCTTC; CDR3: CASSPPGQGNYGYTF; J: TRBJ1-2; size: NA; D: NA; V: TRBV6-6
DNA: TGCGCCAGCAGTACAAGGTTCCAGACACAAATGAACACTGAAGCTTTCTTT; CDR3: CASSTRFQTQMNTEAFF; J: TRBJ1-1; size: NA; D: NA; V: TRBV5-1
DNA: TGTGCCAGCTCACGGGAACAGGGGGCGAGTGGAAACACCATATATTTT; CDR3: CASSREQGASGNTIYF; J: TRBJ1-3; size: once; D: TRBD1; V: TRBV18
DNA: TGTGCCAGCAGCGCCACCCTAGGGGGGAGCCCAGATACGCAGTATTTT; CDR3: CASSATLGGSPDTQYF; J: TRBJ2-3; size: NA; D: NA; V: TRBV7-9
DNA: TGCGCCAGCAGCCTCAGTAGGGGATCCTATGGCTACACCTTC; CDR3: CASSLSRGSYGYTF; J: TRBJ1-2; size: few; D: NA; V: TRBV4-3
DNA: TGTGCCAGCAGCCAAGATCTAGGACAAGGCTACGAGCAGTACTTC; CDR3: CASSQDLGQGYEQYF; J: TRBJ2-7; size: NA; D: NA; V: TRBV4-2
DNA: TGCGCCAGCAGCTTCAACAGGGGCGCCTACGAGCAGTACTTC; CDR3: CASSFNRGAYEQYF; J: TRBJ2-7; size: NA; D: TRBD1; V: TRBV5-1
DNA: TGTGCCAGCATCTACAGGTTGGAGGAGACCCAGTACTTC; CDR3: CASIYRLEETQYF; J: TRBJ2-5; size: NA; D: NA; V: TRBV2
DNA: TGTGCCAGCAGTCCCAACAGGGTTAGTTCACCCCTCCACTTT; CDR3: CASSPNRVSSPLHF; J: TRBJ1-6; size: NA; D: NA; V: TRBV27
DNA: TGTGCCACCAGCAGAGACCCAGGGTCCATCCAAGAGACCCAGTACTTC; CDR3: CATSRDPGSIQETQYF; J: TRBJ2-5; size: NA; D: NA; V: TRBV15
DNA: TGCGCCAGCAGTGAACTGCAGAAGGCCGGGGAGCTGTTTTTT; CDR3: CASSELQKAGELFF; J: TRBJ2-2; size: NA; D: NA; V: TRBV10-2
DNA: TGTGCCAGCAGTCCGACAGCTAACTATGGCTACACCTTC; CDR3: CASSPTANYGYTF; J: TRBJ1-2; size: NA; D: NA; V: TRBV6-5
DNA: TGTGCCAGCAGTGATGCCAGCGGGAGGGCCGTGGGAGAGACCCAGTACTTC; CDR3: CASSDASGRAVGETQYF; J: TRBJ2-5; size: NA; D: TRBD2; V: TRBV6-1
DNA: TGCGCCAGCAGCTCGGGACAGGGGGTGGATGAGCAGTTCTTC; CDR3: CASSSGQGVDEQFF; J: TRBJ2-1; size: few; D: TRBD1; V: TRBV5-1
DNA: TGCGCCAGCAGCAAGGACAGGAACACTGAAGCTTTCTTT; CDR3: CASSKDRNTEAFF; J: TRBJ1-1; size: NA; D: NA; V: TRBV5-1
DNA: TGTGCCAGCAGCTTTGACAGCACTGAAGCTTTCTTT; CDR3: CASSFDSTEAFF; J: TRBJ1-1; size: NA; D: NA; V: TRBV5-4
DNA: TGTGCCAGCAGTGAAGGGCTAAGGGTCTCTGGGGCCAACGTCCTGACTTTC; CDR3: CASSEGLRVSGANVLTF; J: TRBJ2-6; size: NA; D: NA; V: TRBV6-1
DNA: TGCGCCAGCGGGGGAGGTTCCCCATCCCGGGACAGGGGTTACAATGAGCAGTTCTTC; CDR3: CASGGGSPSRDRGYNEQFF; J: TRBJ2-1; size: NA; D: TRBD1; V: TRBV5-1
DNA: TGTGCCAGCAGCCTCCCGGGACCCAATTCACCCCTCCACTTT; CDR3: CASSLPGPNSPLHF; J: TRBJ1-6; size: NA; D: NA; V: TRBV6-5
DNA: TGTGCCAGCACGGACAGGGGCTACGAGCAGTACTTC; CDR3: CASTDRGYEQYF; J: TRBJ2-7; size: once; D: TRBD1; V: TRBV28
DNA: TGTGCCAGCTCACCAAGTGACGACAATCAGCCCCAGCATTTT; CDR3: CASSPSDDNQPQHF; J: TRBJ1-5; size: NA; D: NA; V: TRBV18